Presented here are 6 T cell receptor beta chains from one specimen sequenced in a study of blood T cell repertoires in COVID-19. Assay used: immunoSEQ multiplex PCR; TCRdb lists only in-frame clones, some missing. The sample has under 250,000 clones, 80% to 95% seen once. The material sequenced was peripheral blood. The receptor source for this set is a man between 60 and 75 years old with COVID-19, enrolled during active disease.

V and J are TRBV29-1 and TRBJ2-7; 10 bases fit TRBD1. Germline V CDR1 and CDR2: SQVTM, ANQGSEA. The J segment lost 2 bases and the V segment lost 6 bases, leaving 10 bases of the junction unmatched. The CDR3 consists of 15 residues. CDR3 DNA: TGCAGCGTCATGACCGGGACAGGGGCCACCTACGAGCAGTACTTC. It codes for CSVMTGTGATYEQYF.

The V call is TRBV3-1 (or the pseudogene TRBV3-2), the J call TRBJ2-1; 8 nucleotides align to TRBD2. Germline loops: CDR1 LGHDT, CDR2 YNNKEL (reference sequence). Germline trimming cut 3 bases from V and 7 bases from J; bases unmatched to any gene: 11. This CDR3 is 16 amino acids long. The CDR3: CASSHVGRDYGNEQFF. The DNA for the CDR3 is TGTGCCAGCAGCCACGTCGGGAGGGATTATGGAAATGAGCAGTTCTTC.

The rearrangement uses TRBV18 and TRBJ2-7; possible D gene TRBD2, 6 bases. Trimming took off 2 bases at V and 5 bases at J, with 19 bases between the two ends. The germline V gene encodes CDR1 KGHSH and CDR2 LQKENI. There are 16 residues in the CDR3. The CDR3 nucleotides are TGTGCCAGCTCACCAGGGGTCCCAGCCTGGAGGGACGAGCAGTACTTC. Its protein product is CASSPGVPAWRDEQYF. Together with reference TRBV18 and TRBJ2-7, the CDR3 gives the full variable domain: NAGVMQNPRHLVRRRGQEARLRCSPMKGHSHVYWYRQLPEEGLKFMVYLQKENIIDESGMPKERFSAEFPKEGPSILRIQQVVRGDSAAYFCASSPGVPAWRDEQYFGPGTRLTVT.

As for this clone: This sample also contains other DNA sequences that code for the same CDR3. The rearrangement uses TRBV29-1 and TRBJ2-2, with D perhaps matching TRBD1 (5 bases). The V end lost 6 bases, the J end lost 1 base, and 6 bases lay between the germline ends. This CDR3 has 12 residues. The germline V gene encodes CDR1 SQVTM and CDR2 ANQGSEA. As DNA, the CDR3 is TGCAGCGTAGGACAGAACACCGGGGAGCTGTTTTTT. It encodes CSVGQNTGELFF.

V is TRBV23-1 and J is TRBJ2-3, with D possibly being TRBD1 (6 bases). TRBV23-1 is labeled an ORF, and its function is uncertain. The CDR3 covers 18 residues. Trimming removed 10 bases from V and 3 bases from J, with 29 bases in between. This CDR3 is CANTPCRLGQGITDTQYF. In nucleotides, the CDR3 is TGCGCCAACACCCCATGCCGATTAGGCCAGGGGATAACAGATACGCAGTATTTT.

The chain links TRBV7-2 to TRBJ1-1; TRBD1 matches 9 bases. The CDR3 consists of 14 residues. Trimming cost V 5 bases and J 10 bases; bases outside gene matches: 11. Germline CDR1 SGHTA, CDR2 FQGNSA. CDR3 nucleotide sequence: TGTGCCAGCAGCATGGACAGGGGCGTATGGAGAGCTTTCTTT. Amino acid sequence: CASSMDRGVWRAFF.